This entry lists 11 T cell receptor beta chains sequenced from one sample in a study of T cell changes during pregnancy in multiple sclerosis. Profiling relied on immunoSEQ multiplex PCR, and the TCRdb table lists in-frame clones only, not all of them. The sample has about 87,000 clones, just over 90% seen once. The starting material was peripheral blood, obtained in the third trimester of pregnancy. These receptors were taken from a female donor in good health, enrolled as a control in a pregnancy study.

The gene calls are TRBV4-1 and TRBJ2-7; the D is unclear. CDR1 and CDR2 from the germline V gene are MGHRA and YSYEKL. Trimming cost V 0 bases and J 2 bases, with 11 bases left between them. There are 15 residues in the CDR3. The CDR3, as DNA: TGCGCCAGCAGCCAAGAGAGCGCGGCCACCTACGAGCAGTACTTC. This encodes CASSQESAATYEQYF.

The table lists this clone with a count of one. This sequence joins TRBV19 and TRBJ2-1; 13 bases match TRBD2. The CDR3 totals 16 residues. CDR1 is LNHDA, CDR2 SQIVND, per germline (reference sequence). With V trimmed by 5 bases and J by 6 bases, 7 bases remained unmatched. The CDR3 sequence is CASSSRTSGRGNEQFF. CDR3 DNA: TGTGCCAGTAGTTCAAGGACTAGCGGGAGAGGCAATGAGCAGTTCTTC.

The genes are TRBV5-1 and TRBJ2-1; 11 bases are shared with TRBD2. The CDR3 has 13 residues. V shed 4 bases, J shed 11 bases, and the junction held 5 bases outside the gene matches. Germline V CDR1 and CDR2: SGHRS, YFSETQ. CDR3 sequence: CASSPGTSGQQFF. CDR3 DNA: TGCGCCAGCAGCCCGGGGACTAGCGGACAGCAGTTCTTC.

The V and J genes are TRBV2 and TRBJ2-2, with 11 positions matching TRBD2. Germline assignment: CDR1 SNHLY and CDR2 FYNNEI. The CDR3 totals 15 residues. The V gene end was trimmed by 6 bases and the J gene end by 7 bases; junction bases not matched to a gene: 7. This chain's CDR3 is CASRILAGEDGELFF. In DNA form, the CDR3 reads TGTGCCAGCAGAATACTAGCGGGAGAGGACGGGGAGCTGTTTTTT. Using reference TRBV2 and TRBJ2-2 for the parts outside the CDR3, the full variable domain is EPEVTQTPSHQVTQMGQEVILRCVPISNHLYFYWYRQILGQKVEFLVSFYNNEISEKSEIFDDQFSVERPDGSNFTLKIRSTKLEDSAMYFCASRILAGEDGELFFGEGSRLTVL.

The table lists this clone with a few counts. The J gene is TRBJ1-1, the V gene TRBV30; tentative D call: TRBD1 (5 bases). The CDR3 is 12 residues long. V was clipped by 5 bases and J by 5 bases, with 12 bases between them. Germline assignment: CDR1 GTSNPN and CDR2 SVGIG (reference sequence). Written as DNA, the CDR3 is TGTGCCTGGCAACCGCAGGGTACTGAAGCTTTCTTT. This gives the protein CAWQPQGTEAFF.

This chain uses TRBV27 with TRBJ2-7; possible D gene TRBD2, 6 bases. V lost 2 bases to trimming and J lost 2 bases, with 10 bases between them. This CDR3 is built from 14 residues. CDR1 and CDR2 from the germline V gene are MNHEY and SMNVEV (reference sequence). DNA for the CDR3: TGTGCCAGCAGTTTAAGGACGGGAGCCTACGAGCAGTACTTC. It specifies CASSLRTGAYEQYF.

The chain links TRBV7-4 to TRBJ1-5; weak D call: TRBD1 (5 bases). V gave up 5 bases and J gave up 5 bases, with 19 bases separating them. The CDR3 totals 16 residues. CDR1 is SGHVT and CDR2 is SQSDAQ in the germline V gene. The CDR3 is CASSRPGGQVDQPQHF. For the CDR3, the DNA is TGTGCCAGCAGCCGCCCGGGGGGTCAGGTGGATCAGCCCCAGCATTTT.

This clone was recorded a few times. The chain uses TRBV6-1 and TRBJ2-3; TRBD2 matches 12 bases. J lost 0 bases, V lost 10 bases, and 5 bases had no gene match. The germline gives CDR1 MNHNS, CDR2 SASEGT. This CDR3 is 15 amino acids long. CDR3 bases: TGTGCCATCTCGGGACTAGCGGGCAGCACAGATACGCAGTATTTT. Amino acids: CAISGLAGSTDTQYF.

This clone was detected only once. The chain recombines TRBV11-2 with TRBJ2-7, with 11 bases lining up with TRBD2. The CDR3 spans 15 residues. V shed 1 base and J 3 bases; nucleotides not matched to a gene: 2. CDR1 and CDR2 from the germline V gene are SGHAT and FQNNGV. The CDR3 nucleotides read TGTGCCAGCAGCTTAGTTGGGACTAGCGGCTACGAGCAGTACTTC. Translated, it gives CASSLVGTSGYEQYF.

The CDR3 sequence is CASSPMRQANEKLFF. In DNA form, the CDR3 reads TGTGCCAGCTCACCTATGAGACAGGCTAATGAAAAACTGTTTTTT. The J gene is TRBJ1-4, the V gene TRBV18, with D possibly TRBD1 on 6 matching bases. Germline loops: CDR1 KGHSH, CDR2 LQKENI. V shed 3 bases and J shed 3 bases, with 11 bases lying between them. This CDR3 comprises 15 residues.

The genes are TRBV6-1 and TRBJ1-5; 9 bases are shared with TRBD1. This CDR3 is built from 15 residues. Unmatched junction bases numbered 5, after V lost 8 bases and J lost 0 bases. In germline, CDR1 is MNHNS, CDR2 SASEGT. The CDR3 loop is CASSRTGVSNQPQHF. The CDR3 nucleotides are TGTGCCAGCTCGAGGACAGGGGTTAGCAATCAGCCCCAGCATTTT.